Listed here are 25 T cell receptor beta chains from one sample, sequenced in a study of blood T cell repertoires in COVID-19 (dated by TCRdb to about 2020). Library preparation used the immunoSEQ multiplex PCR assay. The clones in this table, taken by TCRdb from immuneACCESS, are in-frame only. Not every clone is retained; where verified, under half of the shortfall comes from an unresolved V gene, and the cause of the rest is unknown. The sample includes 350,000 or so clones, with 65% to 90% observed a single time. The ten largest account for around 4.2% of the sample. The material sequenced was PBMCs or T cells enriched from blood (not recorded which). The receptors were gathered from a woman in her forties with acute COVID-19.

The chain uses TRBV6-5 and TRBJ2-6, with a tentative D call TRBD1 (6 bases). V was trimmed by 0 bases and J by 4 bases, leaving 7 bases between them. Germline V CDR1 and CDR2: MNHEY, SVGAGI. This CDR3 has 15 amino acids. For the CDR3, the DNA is TGTGCCAGCAGTTACTCTGGACAGGGGGCCAACGTCCTGACTTTC. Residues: CASSYSGQGANVLTF.

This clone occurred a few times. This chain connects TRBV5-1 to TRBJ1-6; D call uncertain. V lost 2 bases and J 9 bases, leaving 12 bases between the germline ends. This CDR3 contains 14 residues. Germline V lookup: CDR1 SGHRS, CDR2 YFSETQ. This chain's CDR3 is CASSFGGLPSPLHF. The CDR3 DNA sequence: TGCGCCAGCAGCTTCGGCGGTCTCCCTTCACCCCTCCACTTT. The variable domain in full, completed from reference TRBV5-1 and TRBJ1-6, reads KAGVTQTPRYLIKTRGQQVTLSCSPISGHRSVSWYQQTPGQGLQFLFEYFSETQRNKGNFPGRFSGRQFSNSRSEMNVSTLELGDSALYLCASSFGGLPSPLHFGNGTRLTVT.

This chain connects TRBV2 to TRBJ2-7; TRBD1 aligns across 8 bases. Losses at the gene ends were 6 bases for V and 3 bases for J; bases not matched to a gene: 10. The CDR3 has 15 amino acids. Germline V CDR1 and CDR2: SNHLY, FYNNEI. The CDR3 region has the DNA TGTGCCAGCAGGGGACAGGCACCCTCAAACTACGAGCAGTACTTC. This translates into CASRGQAPSNYEQYF.

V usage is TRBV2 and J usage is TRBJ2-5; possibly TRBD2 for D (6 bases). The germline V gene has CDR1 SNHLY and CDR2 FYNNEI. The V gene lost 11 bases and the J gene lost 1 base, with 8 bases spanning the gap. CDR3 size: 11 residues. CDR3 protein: CAGGIQETQYF. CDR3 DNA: TGTGCCGGGGGGATCCAAGAGACCCAGTACTTC.

The CDR3 here is CASSPPRGYGYTF. CDR3 sequence (DNA): TGTGCCAGCAGCCCGCCGCGGGGCTATGGCTACACCTTC. The chain employs TRBV7-2 and TRBJ1-2; no clear D. The CDR3 is made up of 13 amino acids. Germline lookup yields CDR1 SGHTA and CDR2 FQGNSA. V was clipped by 5 bases and J by 4 bases, with 11 bases between them.

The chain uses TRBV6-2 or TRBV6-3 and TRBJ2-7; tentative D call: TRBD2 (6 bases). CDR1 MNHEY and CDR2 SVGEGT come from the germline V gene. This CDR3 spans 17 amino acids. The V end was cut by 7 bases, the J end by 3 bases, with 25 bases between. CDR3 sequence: CASTPLGGARLSYEQYF. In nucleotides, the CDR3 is TGTGCCAGCACCCCCCTCGGAGGGGCTCGTTTGAGCTACGAGCAGTACTTC.

CDR3 DNA sequence: TGCGCCAGCAGGGACAGCGAAAACGAGCAGTACTTC. This translates into CASRDSENEQYF. The chain is built from TRBV5-1 and TRBJ2-7; a weak D match, TRBD1 (6 bases). Per the germline V gene, CDR1 is SGHRS and CDR2 is YFSETQ. Deletions cut 5 bases from V and 5 bases from J, with 11 bases between. CDR3 length equals 12 residues. Full variable domain (outside the CDR3, taken from reference TRBV5-1 and TRBJ2-7): KAGVTQTPRYLIKTRGQQVTLSCSPISGHRSVSWYQQTPGQGLQFLFEYFSETQRNKGNFPGRFSGRQFSNSRSEMNVSTLELGDSALYLCASRDSENEQYFGPGTRLTVT.

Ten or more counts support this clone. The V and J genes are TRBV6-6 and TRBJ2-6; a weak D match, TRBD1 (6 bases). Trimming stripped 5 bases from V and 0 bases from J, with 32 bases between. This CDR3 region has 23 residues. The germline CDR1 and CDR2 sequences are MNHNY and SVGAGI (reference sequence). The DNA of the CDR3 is TGTGCCAGCAGTCGAACAGCAAACGGACAGCTTATACCCATGGCCTCTGGGGCCAACGTCCTGACTTTC. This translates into CASSRTANGQLIPMASGANVLTF.

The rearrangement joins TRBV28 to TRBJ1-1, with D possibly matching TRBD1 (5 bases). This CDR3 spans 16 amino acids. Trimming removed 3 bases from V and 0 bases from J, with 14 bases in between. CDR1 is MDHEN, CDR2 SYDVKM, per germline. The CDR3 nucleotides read TGTGCCAGCAGTTTCAAAATACAGGCACTGAACACTGAAGCTTTCTTT. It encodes CASSFKIQALNTEAFF.

CDR3 sequence reads: CASSVLAGGQETQYF. The CDR3 DNA sequence: TGTGCCAGCAGCGTATTAGCGGGGGGCCAAGAGACCCAGTACTTC. This chain joins TRBV9 and TRBJ2-5, with TRBD2 matching 10 bases. J gave up 1 base and V 1 base, and 1 base lay outside the gene matches. CDR1 is SGDLS, CDR2 YYNGEE, per germline. The CDR3 runs 15 residues. Drawing the rest from reference TRBV9 and TRBJ2-5, the complete variable domain is DSGVTQTPKHLITATGQRVTLRCSPRSGDLSVYWYQQSLDQGLQFLIQYYNGEERAKGNILERFSAQQFPDLHSELNLSSLELGDSALYFCASSVLAGGQETQYFGPGTRLLVL.

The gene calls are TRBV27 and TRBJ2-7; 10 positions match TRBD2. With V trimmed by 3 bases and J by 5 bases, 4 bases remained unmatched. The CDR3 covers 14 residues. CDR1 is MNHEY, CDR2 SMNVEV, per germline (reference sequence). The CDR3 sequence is CASSLGLARDEQYF. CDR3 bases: TGTGCCAGCAGTTTGGGACTAGCGAGGGACGAGCAGTACTTC.

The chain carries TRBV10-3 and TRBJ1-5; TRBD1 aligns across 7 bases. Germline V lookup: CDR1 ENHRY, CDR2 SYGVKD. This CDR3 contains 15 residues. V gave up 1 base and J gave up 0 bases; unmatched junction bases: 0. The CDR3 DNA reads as TGTGCCATCAGTGAGTACAGGGGTAGCAATCAGCCCCAGCATTTT. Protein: CAISEYRGSNQPQHF.

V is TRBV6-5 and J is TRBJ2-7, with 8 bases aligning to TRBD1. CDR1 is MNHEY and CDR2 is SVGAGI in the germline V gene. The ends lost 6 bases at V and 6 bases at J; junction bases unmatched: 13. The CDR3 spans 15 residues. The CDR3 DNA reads TGTGCCAGCAGCTCACGTTCGGGCAGGGGGCGCGAGCAGTACTTC. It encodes CASSSRSGRGREQYF.

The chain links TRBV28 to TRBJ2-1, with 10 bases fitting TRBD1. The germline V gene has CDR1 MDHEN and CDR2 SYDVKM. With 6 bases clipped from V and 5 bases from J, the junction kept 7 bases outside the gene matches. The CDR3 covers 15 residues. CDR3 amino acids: CASSLDRGLNNEQFF. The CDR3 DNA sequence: TGTGCCAGCAGCCTAGACAGGGGGCTAAACAATGAGCAGTTCTTC.

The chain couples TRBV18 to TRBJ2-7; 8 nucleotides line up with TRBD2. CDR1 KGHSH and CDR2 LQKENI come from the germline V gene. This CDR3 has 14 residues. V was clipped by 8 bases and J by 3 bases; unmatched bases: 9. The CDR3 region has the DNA TGTGCCAGCCAAATCAGAGCGGGGGTCTACGAGCAGTACTTC. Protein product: CASQIRAGVYEQYF.

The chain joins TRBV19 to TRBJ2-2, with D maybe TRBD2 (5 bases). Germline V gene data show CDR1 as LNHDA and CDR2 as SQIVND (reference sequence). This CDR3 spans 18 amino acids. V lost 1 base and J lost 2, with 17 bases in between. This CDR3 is CASSIGLMSDLNTGELFF. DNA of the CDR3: TGTGCCAGTAGTATAGGATTAATGTCGGACTTAAACACCGGGGAGCTGTTTTTT.

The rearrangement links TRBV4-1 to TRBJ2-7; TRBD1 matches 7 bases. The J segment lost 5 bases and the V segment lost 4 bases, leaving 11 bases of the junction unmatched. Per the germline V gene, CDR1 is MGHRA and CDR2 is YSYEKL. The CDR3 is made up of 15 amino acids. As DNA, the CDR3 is TGCGCCAGCAGCCGCGAGGGACAGCCTCAGAACGAGCAGTACTTC. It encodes CASSREGQPQNEQYF.

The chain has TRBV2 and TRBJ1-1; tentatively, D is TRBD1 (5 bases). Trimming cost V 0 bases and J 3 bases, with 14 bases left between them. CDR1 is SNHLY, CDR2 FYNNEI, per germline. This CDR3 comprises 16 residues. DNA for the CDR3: TGTGCCAGCAGTGAAGCGCTGGTGGGGGGGGACACTGAAGCTTTCTTT. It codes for CASSEALVGGDTEAFF.

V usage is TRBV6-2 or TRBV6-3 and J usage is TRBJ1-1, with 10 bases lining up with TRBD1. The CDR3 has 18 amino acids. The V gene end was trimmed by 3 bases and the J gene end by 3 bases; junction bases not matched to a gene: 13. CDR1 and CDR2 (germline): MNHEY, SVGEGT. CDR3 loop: CASSYNPATGGGYTEAFF. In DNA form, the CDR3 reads TGTGCCAGCAGTTATAACCCTGCGACAGGGGGCGGGTACACTGAAGCTTTCTTT.

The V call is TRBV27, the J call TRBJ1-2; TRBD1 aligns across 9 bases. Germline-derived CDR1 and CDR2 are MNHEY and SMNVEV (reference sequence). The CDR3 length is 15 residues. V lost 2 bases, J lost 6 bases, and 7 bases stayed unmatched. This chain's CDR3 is CASSLEGQGFHGYTF. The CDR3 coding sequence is TGTGCCAGCAGTTTAGAGGGACAGGGTTTCCATGGCTACACCTTC.

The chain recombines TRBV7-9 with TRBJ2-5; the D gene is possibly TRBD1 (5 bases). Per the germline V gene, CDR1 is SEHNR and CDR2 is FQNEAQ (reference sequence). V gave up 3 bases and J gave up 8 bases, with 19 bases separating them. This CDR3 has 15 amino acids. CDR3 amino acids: CASSLGQGNRKTQYF. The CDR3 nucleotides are TGTGCCAGCAGCTTGGGGCAGGGTAATAGAAAAACCCAGTACTTC.

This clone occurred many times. The CDR3 DNA sequence: TGTGCTAGTGGTTTAGAGCGACTCTCTGGGGCCAACGTCCTGACTTTC. The encoded protein is CASGLERLSGANVLTF. This rearrangement joins TRBV12-5 to TRBJ2-6; D is ambiguous. CDR1 is LGHNT and CDR2 is FRNRAP in the germline V gene. The CDR3 totals 16 residues. V lost 3 bases and J lost 0, with 9 bases in between.

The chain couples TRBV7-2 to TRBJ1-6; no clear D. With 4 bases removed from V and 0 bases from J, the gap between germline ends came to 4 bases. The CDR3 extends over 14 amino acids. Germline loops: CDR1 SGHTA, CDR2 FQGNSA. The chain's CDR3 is CASSYSSYNSPLHF. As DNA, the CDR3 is TGTGCCAGCAGCTACAGCTCCTATAATTCACCCCTCCACTTT.

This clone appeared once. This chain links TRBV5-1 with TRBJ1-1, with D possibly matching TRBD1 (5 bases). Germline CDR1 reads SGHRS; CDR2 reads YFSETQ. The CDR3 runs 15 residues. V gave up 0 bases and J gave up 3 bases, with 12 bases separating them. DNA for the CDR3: TGCGCCAGCAGCTTGGGGGTGACAGACCACACTGAAGCTTTCTTT. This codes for CASSLGVTDHTEAFF.

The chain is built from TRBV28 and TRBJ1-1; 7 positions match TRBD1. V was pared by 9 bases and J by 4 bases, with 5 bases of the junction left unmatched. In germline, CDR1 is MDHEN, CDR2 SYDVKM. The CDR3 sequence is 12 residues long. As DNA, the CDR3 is TGTGCCAGTCTGACAGGGACCACTGAAGCTTTCTTT. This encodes CASLTGTTEAFF.